These 17 T cell receptor beta chains originate from one sample sequenced in a study of cytomegalovirus exposure and HLA in healthy donors. PCR was performed using 60 Vbeta and 13 Jbeta primers. The data were produced by immunoSEQ multiplex PCR, yet TCRdb's version contains in-frame clones alone and is incomplete. In the table there are 150,000 to 200,000 clones, 82% of which are singletons. The sequenced material came from PBMCs. These receptors were collected from a male donor in good health and CMV-seronegative.

The chain joins TRBV4-1 to TRBJ1-3; 8 nucleotides line up with TRBD1. The CDR3 covers 18 residues. V shed 1 base, J shed 4 bases, and the junction held 12 bases outside the gene matches. CDR1 is MGHRA, CDR2 YSYEKL, per germline. The chain's CDR3 is CASSQGRGQGLSGNTIYF. CDR3 sequence (DNA): TGCGCCAGCAGCCAAGGACGTGGACAGGGACTATCCGGAAACACCATATATTTT.

V is TRBV4-2 and J is TRBJ1-4; 8 bases are shared with TRBD1. V lost 4 bases to trimming and J lost 8 bases; unmatched junction nucleotides: 3. CDR3 length: 13 residues. CDR1 LGHNA and CDR2 YNFKEQ come from the germline V gene. The CDR3 sequence is CASSPRTGEKLFF. In DNA, the CDR3 is TGTGCCAGCAGCCCACGGACAGGGGAAAAACTGTTTTTT.

This clone was recorded a few times. The chain is built from TRBV19 and TRBJ1-1; D gene unclear. CDR1 LNHDA and CDR2 SQIVND come from the germline V gene (reference sequence). The CDR3 consists of 12 residues. Trimming took 3 bases from V and 5 from J, leaving 7 bases between them. In DNA form, the CDR3 reads TGTGCCAGTAGTATCGGGGTGACTGAAGCTTTCTTT. It is translated as CASSIGVTEAFF.

This clone was observed a handful of times. V gene TRBV13 combines with J gene TRBJ1-2, with 9 bases matching TRBD1. The CDR3 runs to 14 residues. From germline, CDR1 is PRHDT and CDR2 FYEKMQ (reference sequence). V was pared by 3 bases and J by 9 bases, with 8 bases of the junction left unmatched. This CDR3 reads CASSLGTGTVSYTF. The DNA of the CDR3 is TGTGCCAGCAGCTTGGGGACAGGGACTGTAAGCTACACCTTC.

This clone was seen once. This chain uses TRBV19 with TRBJ2-7, with 9 positions matching TRBD1. The germline V gene encodes CDR1 LNHDA and CDR2 SQIVND (reference sequence). V gave up 4 bases and J gave up 7 bases; unmatched junction bases: 11. The CDR3 is 15 residues long. The CDR3 DNA reads as TGTGCCAGTAGTACCAGGGGACAGGGCCCCTTTGAGCAGTACTTC. Its translation is CASSTRGQGPFEQYF.

The rearrangement links TRBV27 to TRBJ2-2, with TRBD1 as a possible D gene (5 bases). Germline CDR1 and CDR2: MNHEY and SMNVEV (reference sequence). V was trimmed by 5 bases and J by 5 bases, leaving 24 bases between them. The CDR3 totals 18 residues. As DNA, the CDR3 is TGTGCCAGCAGTCCCCCCTATCTCAGGGCTGGAACAACCGGGGAGCTGTTTTTT. Protein sequence: CASSPPYLRAGTTGELFF.

This clone was observed a single time. The chain has TRBV7-2 and TRBJ2-3; TRBD1 is a possible D gene (5 bases). Trimming left V 11 bases short and J 4 bases short, with 16 bases between. The CDR3 contains 13 residues. Germline CDR1 SGHTA, CDR2 FQGNSA. The CDR3 coding sequence is TGTGCCTGTGGGCAGGGAAAGGCAGATACGCAGTATTTT. Translating it yields CACGQGKADTQYF.

This chain joins TRBV10-3 and TRBJ1-6; tentative D call: TRBD1 (5 bases). The CDR3 totals 14 residues. Looked up from germline, CDR1 is ENHRY and CDR2 is SYGVKD. V shed 5 bases and J shed 3 bases, with 8 bases lying between them. CDR3 bases: TGTGCCATCAGTTCCGACAGCTATAATTCACCCCTCCACTTT. Protein: CAISSDSYNSPLHF.

The chain combines TRBV19 with TRBJ2-3; TRBD2 agrees at 8 bases. Looked up from germline, CDR1 is LNHDA and CDR2 is SQIVND (reference sequence). Trimming at V came to 6 bases and at J to 4 bases, leaving 6 bases not matched to a gene. This CDR3 has 14 amino acids. The chain's CDR3 is CASSRGLASDTQYF. CDR3 DNA sequence: TGTGCCAGTAGCCGTGGACTAGCCTCAGATACGCAGTATTTT.

The chain recombines TRBV5-4 with TRBJ1-2; 8 bases align to TRBD1. The V segment lost 1 base and the J segment 4 bases; nucleotides outside the gene matches: 9. The CDR3 loop spans 16 amino acids. Germline V CDR1 and CDR2: SGHNT, YYREEE (reference sequence). The CDR3 coding sequence is TGTGCCAGCAGCTTGCCCCCGGGACAGGAGACCTATGGCTACACCTTC. Residues: CASSLPPGQETYGYTF.

The chain is built from TRBV7-9 and TRBJ2-5, with unresolved D. In germline, CDR1 is SEHNR, CDR2 FQNEAQ (reference sequence). The V end lost 6 bases, the J end lost 4 bases, and 9 bases lay between the germline ends. This CDR3 contains 12 residues. DNA of the CDR3: TGTGCCAGCAGTCTTAGCCCAGAGACCCAGTACTTC. Amino acids: CASSLSPETQYF.

The chain carries TRBV28 and TRBJ2-7; the D gene is possibly TRBD2 (5 bases). The germline V gene has CDR1 MDHEN and CDR2 SYDVKM. The CDR3 contains 12 residues. Trimming pared 6 bases from V and 7 bases from J, leaving 13 bases between. The CDR3 spells CASRHGPGEQYF. In DNA, the CDR3 is TGTGCCAGCAGACATGGCCCGGGGGAGCAGTACTTC.

CDR3 sequence (DNA): TGTGCCAGCAGCGATTTTGGTGGGGCGGCGAGCAATCAGCCCCAGCATTTT. This translates into CASSDFGGAASNQPQHF. The rearrangement joins TRBV5-6 to TRBJ1-5; D may be TRBD1 (5 bases). The V end was cut by 4 bases, the J end by 1 base, with 18 bases between. Germline values: CDR1 SGHDT, CDR2 YYEEEE. This CDR3 region has 17 residues.

The J gene is TRBJ1-4, the V gene TRBV28; D might be TRBD1 (6 bases). The V and J ends lost 4 bases and 7 bases respectively, with 16 bases between them. Looked up from germline, CDR1 is MDHEN and CDR2 is SYDVKM. This CDR3 contains 15 residues. The CDR3 bases are TGTGCCAGCAGTTCCGCGGGGGGGGCGTTTGAAAAACTGTTTTTT. Amino acid sequence: CASSSAGGAFEKLFF.

The chain joins TRBV4-1 to TRBJ1-1; tentatively, D is TRBD1 (6 bases). Germline lookup yields CDR1 MGHRA and CDR2 YSYEKL. Trimming pared 5 bases from V and 4 bases from J, leaving 14 bases between. This CDR3 region has 14 residues. The CDR3 coding sequence is TGCGCCAGCAGCAACTTAGACAGGCCCACTGAAGCTTTCTTT. Protein product: CASSNLDRPTEAFF.

This clone was found once. The CDR3 here is CASSKRSVNGELFF. In nucleotides, the CDR3 is TGTGCCAGCTCAAAGAGAAGTGTCAACGGGGAGCTGTTTTTT. V gene TRBV18 combines with J gene TRBJ2-2; unclear D gene. V was pared by 5 bases and J by 7 bases, with 14 bases between. This CDR3 is 14 amino acids long. The germline CDR1 and CDR2 sequences are KGHSH and LQKENI.

This chain links TRBV25-1 with TRBJ1-4; weak D call: TRBD1 (5 bases). V was clipped by 4 bases and J by 0 bases, with 15 bases between them. Germline assignment: CDR1 MGHDK and CDR2 SYGVNS. CDR3 length equals 17 residues. CDR3 sequence: CASSVGGTGATNEKLFF. DNA of the CDR3: TGTGCCAGCAGTGTCGGGGGGACGGGAGCAACTAATGAAAAACTGTTTTTT.